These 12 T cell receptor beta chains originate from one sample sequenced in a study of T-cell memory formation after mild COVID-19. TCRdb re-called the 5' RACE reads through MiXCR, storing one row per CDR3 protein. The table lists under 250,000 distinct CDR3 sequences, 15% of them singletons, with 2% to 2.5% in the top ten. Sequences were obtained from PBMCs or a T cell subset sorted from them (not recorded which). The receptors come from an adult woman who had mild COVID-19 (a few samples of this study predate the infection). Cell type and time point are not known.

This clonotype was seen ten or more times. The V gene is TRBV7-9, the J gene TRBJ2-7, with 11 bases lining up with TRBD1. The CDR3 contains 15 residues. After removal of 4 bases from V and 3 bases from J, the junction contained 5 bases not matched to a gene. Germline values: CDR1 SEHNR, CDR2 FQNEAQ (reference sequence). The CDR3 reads CASSSPGQGGYEQYF. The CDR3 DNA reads TGTGCCAGCAGCTCCCCGGGACAGGGGGGCTACGAGCAGTACTTC.

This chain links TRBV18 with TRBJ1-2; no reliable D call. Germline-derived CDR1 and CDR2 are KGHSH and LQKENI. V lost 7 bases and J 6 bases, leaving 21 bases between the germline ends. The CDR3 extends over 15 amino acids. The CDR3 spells CASLAALPRTNGYTF. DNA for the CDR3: TGTGCCAGCTTGGCGGCGTTACCCCGAACGAATGGCTACACCTTC.

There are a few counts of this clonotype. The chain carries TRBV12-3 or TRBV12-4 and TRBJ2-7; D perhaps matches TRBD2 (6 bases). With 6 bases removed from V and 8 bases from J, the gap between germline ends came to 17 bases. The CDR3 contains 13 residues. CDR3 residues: CASSPGLYVKQYF. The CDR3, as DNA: TGTGCCAGCAGCCCGGGACTGTACGTGAAGCAGTACTTC.

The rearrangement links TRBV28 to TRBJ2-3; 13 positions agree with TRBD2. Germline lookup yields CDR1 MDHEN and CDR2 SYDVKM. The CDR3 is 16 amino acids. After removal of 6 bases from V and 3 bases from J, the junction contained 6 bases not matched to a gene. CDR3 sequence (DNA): TGTGCCAGCAGACCCTTGGGACTAGCGGGAACAGATACGCAGTATTTT. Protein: CASRPLGLAGTDTQYF.

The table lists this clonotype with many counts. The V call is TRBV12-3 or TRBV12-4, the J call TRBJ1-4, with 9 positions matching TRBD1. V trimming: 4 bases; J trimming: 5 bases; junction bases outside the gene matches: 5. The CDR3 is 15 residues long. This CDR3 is CASSYRQGGNEKLFF. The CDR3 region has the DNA TGTGCCAGCAGTTACCGACAGGGGGGGAATGAAAAACTGTTTTTT.

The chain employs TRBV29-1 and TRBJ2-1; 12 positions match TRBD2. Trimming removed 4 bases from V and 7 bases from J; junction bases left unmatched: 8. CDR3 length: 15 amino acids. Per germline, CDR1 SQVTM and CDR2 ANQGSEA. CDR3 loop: CSVGLAGEVLNEQFF. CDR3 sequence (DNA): TGCAGCGTTGGACTAGCGGGAGAGGTTCTGAATGAGCAGTTCTTC.

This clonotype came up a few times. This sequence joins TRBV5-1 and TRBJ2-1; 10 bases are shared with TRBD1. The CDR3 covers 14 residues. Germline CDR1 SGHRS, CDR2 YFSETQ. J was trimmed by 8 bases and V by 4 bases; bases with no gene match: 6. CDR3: CASSPGTGVDEQFF. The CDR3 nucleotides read TGCGCCAGCAGCCCCGGGACAGGGGTCGATGAGCAGTTCTTC.

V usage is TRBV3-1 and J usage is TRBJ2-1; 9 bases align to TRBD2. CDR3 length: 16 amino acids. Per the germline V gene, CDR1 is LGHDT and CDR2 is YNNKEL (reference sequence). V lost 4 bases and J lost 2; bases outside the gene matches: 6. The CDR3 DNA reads TGTGCCAGCAGCCCACTGCGGGGGGGACCCTACAATGAGCAGTTCTTC. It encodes CASSPLRGGPYNEQFF.

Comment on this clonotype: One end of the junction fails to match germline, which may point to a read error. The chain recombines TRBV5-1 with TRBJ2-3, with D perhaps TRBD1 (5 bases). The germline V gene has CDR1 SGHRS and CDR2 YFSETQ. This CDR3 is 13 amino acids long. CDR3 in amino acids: CASSLEGRIKGDF. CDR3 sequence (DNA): TGCGCCAGCAGCTTGGAAGGGCGGATCAAAGGGGATTTT.

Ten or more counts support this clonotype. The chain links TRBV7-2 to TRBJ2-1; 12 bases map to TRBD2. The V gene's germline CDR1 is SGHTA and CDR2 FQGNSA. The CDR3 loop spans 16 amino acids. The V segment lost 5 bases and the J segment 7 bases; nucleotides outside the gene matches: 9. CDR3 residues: CASSEVGLAGSNEQFF. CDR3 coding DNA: TGTGCCAGCAGCGAGGTAGGACTAGCGGGATCAAATGAGCAGTTCTTC. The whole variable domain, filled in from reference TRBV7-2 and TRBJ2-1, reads GAGVSQSPSNKVTEKGKDVELRCDPISGHTALYWYRQSLGQGLEFLIYFQGNSAPDKSGLPSDRFSAERTGGSVSTLTIQRTQQEDSAVYLCASSEVGLAGSNEQFFGPGTRLTVL.

The CDR3 loop is CASSLAAGTSGGATDTQYF. CDR3 DNA: TGTGCCAGCAGCTTAGCGGCCGGGACTAGCGGGGGGGCCACAGATACGCAGTATTTT. The chain carries TRBV7-3 and TRBJ2-3; 16 bases align to TRBD2. The CDR3 is 19 amino acids. Unmatched junction bases numbered 7, after V lost 2 bases and J lost 2 bases. Germline V lookup: CDR1 SGHTA, CDR2 FQGTGA.

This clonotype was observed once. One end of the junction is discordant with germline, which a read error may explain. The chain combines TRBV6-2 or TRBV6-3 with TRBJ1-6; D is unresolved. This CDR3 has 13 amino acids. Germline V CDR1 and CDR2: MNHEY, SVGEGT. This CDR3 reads CASSWTYNSTLHF. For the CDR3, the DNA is TGTGCCAGCAGTTGGACCTATAATTCAACCCTCCACTTT.